Listed here is a single T cell receptor beta chain. These data belong to a study of shared clonotypes between healthy human individuals. Overall study: The people who gave samples were a couple of women and three men aged 18 to 49.

The table came from immunoSEQ multiplex PCR; TCRdb's copy has only in-frame clones and leaves some out. This table has around 2.5 million clones, approximately 94% appearing once. Germline V CDR1 and CDR2: MDHEN, SYDVKM. The CDR3 runs to 16 residues. V gave up 7 bases and J gave up 3 bases, with 19 bases separating them. This chain links TRBV28 with TRBJ1-5; maybe TRBD1 (5 bases). The source of this sequence is a young man in good health. Some clones in this sample may be carry-over from other donors' samples. The sample taken for sequencing was naive CD4+ T cells from PBMCs. Subset denoted: CD45RA+ positively selected. The CDR3 bases are TGTGCCAGCATGGGGGGTGGGGAAGGTTACAATCAGCCCCAGCATTTT. Its translation: CASMGGGEGYNQPQHF.